This T cell receptor (beta chain) was observed in a study of CD8+ T cells in alopecia areata. This clone was seen many times. Stated treatment: oral pan-JAK inhibitor, 5-10 mg twice daily. Reverse transcription of extracted RNA yielded cDNA, which provided the sequencing template. Generated by immunoSEQ multiplex PCR, the TCRdb table keeps only in-frame clones and is missing some. The sample shows some 96,000 clones, 50% to 75% of them seen only once. Sequenced material: CD8+ T cells sorted from blood, taken at week 4, from a patient treated with tofacitinib. The TCR sequence derives from a human donor with alopecia areata.

Here the CDR3 DNA reads TGTGCCAGCAGCTTAGGAGCTACAAGCTCCTACGAGCAGTACTTC. This codes for CASSLGATSSYEQYF. V usage is TRBV5-6 and J usage is TRBJ2-7; no firm D call. The germline CDR1 and CDR2 sequences are SGHDT and YYEEEE. V lost 2 bases and J 0 bases, leaving 12 bases between the germline ends. The CDR3 extends over 15 amino acids.